Only a few counts were recorded for the clone carrying this T cell receptor (beta chain). What it binds is not known. The sample belongs to a study of cytomegalovirus exposure and HLA in healthy donors. Regarding the study as a whole: When a later analysis compared HLA-associated TCR beta chains with equally common others, the HLA-associated chains turned out to be more clonally expanded and to have lower generation probabilities. A cluster of highly shared sequence variants was likely a sequencing artifact. Several top significant clusters appeared, in a later analysis, to be linked to common viral pathogens.

When sampled, the donors appeared nominally healthy, though they likely had unrecorded immune exposures. Per the germline V gene, CDR1 is WSHSY and CDR2 is SAAADI. This CDR3 has 11 amino acids. The ends were cut back, 5 bases at V and 5 bases at J, with 6 bases in the middle. The PCR employed 60 Vbeta primers together with 13 Jbeta primers. Using immunoSEQ multiplex PCR, the repertoire was profiled, and TCRdb retains in-frame clones only, with some absent. The sample gives about 190,000 clones, around 88% of which show up once; approximately 0.31% is in the top ten. The TCR originated in a woman aged 25 to 39 in good health and CMV-seronegative. The V and J genes are TRBV10-2 and TRBJ2-5, with unresolved D. The specimen was PBMCs. Here the CDR3 DNA reads TGCGCCAGCAGTTACGGGGAGACCCAGTACTTC. Translating it yields CASSYGETQYF.